The source of this T cell receptor (beta chain) is a study of multiple sclerosis patients with progressive multifocal leukoencephalopathy. V was pared by 5 bases and J by 9 bases, with 3 bases of the junction left unmatched. CDR3 length equals 12 residues. Germline CDR1 SGHAT, CDR2 FQNNGV. This was a survey-level run. Here immunoSEQ multiplex PCR was the method, and the copy in TCRdb shows in-frame clones only, minus some. Among tens of thousands of clones listed, 70% to 90% were seen once. Time point indicated: before natalizumab initiation. What was sequenced was PBMCs. The chain combines TRBV11-2 with TRBJ2-1; 8 bases agree with TRBD1. The source of this sequence is a human donor with multiple sclerosis. The CDR3 is CASSPDRVEQFF. The CDR3 DNA reads TGTGCCAGCAGCCCGGACAGGGTTGAGCAGTTCTTC.